The 5 T cell receptor beta chains in this list originate from one sample, sequenced in a study of T cells after yellow fever vaccination. TCRdb re-called the 5' RACE reads with MiXCR, one entry per CDR3 protein. The profile shows 250,000 to 300,000 distinct CDR3 sequences, roughly 13% of them singletons. This sample comprised CD4+ T cells sorted from PBMCs, obtained 45 days after the yellow fever booster vaccination. These receptors were collected from a man aged 30 to 39 who received the YFV17D yellow fever vaccine.

CDR3 nucleotide sequence: TGTGCCAGCAGTTACTCTCTCCCAGGGACGGGTTCACCCCTCCACTTT. This encodes CASSYSLPGTGSPLHF. The J gene is TRBJ1-6, the V gene TRBV6-5; tentatively, D is TRBD1 (5 bases). This CDR3 comprises 16 residues. Trimming took off 0 bases at V and 9 bases at J, with 15 bases between the two ends. Per germline, CDR1 MNHEY and CDR2 SVGAGI.

CDR3 DNA: TGCAGTGCTAGAACCGGGAGGGCCGCCGGGGAGCTGTTTTTT. Translated: CSARTGRAAGELFF. The chain is built from TRBV20-1 and TRBJ2-2; 8 bases map to TRBD2. The germline CDR1 and CDR2 sequences are DFQATT and SNEGSKA (reference sequence). Trimming cost V 2 bases and J 6 bases; bases outside gene matches: 5. CDR3 length: 14 amino acids.

V and J are TRBV20-1 and TRBJ1-5, with a possible D match to TRBD1 (5 bases). Trimming shortened V by 1 base and J by 5 bases, and 12 bases separated the two germline ends. The CDR3 has 14 amino acids. Germline V gene data show CDR1 as DFQATT and CDR2 as SNEGSKA (reference sequence). The DNA of the CDR3 is TGCAGTGCTAGAGTAGGGGTGGGAGATCAGCCCCAGCATTTT. Its translation: CSARVGVGDQPQHF.

The genes are TRBV28 and TRBJ1-6, with TRBD1 as a possible D gene (6 bases). Germline V gene lookup returns CDR1 MDHEN and CDR2 SYDVKM. The CDR3 runs to 17 residues. Trimming took 3 bases from V and 5 from J, leaving 17 bases between them. The CDR3 region is CASSFPFGQRDNSPLHF. CDR3 nucleotides: TGTGCCAGCAGTTTCCCCTTCGGACAGCGTGATAATTCACCCCTCCACTTT.

This rearrangement joins TRBV7-3 to TRBJ2-2; D unresolved. V lost 5 bases, J lost 1 base, and 14 bases lay in between. CDR3 length equals 16 residues. Germline assignment: CDR1 SGHTA and CDR2 FQGTGA. CDR3 residues: CASSRGGSGNTGELFF. In DNA, the CDR3 is TGTGCCAGCAGCCGAGGTGGCTCCGGGAACACCGGGGAGCTGTTTTTT.